The present T cell receptor (beta chain) was sequenced within a study of radiotherapy plus CTLA-4 blockade in lung cancer. Study-level background: Objective responses were recorded in about 18% of patients, with disease control recorded in less than 40%.

This table comes from immunoSEQ multiplex PCR, and its TCRdb copy is limited to in-frame clones, with some not included. The profile shows about 35,000 clones, approximately 85% of them singletons. Germline lookup yields CDR1 MGHRA and CDR2 YSYEKL. Between the trimmed V and J ends, which lost 4 bases and 5 bases, there was a span of 15 bases. The CDR3 length is 15 residues. Source: peripheral blood, taken from a patient treated with radiotherapy plus ipilimumab. This sequence joins TRBV4-1 and TRBJ1-5; no reliable D call. This TCR was recovered from a human donor with non-small cell lung cancer who had stable disease on radiotherapy plus ipilimumab. The CDR3 coding sequence is TGCGCCAGCAGCCCTCCGGGTGGTTGGTATCAGCCCCAGCATTTT. It codes for CASSPPGGWYQPQHF.